This note documents a single T cell receptor beta chain sequence. This clonotype was detected ten times or more. The target of this receptor is not known. Per-base quality was not reported, and no clone a single base away is much larger than it. The germline V end is reduced by 0 bases and the J end by 4 bases; junction bases left unmatched: 4. Sequences SGHRS (CDR1) and YFSETQ (CDR2) are obtained from the germline V gene. Reading from cysteine to phenylalanine, the CDR3 counts 16 amino acids. The DNA shown is the 48-base CDR3, in frame from base 1. cDNA synthesis used template-switch 5'RACE with a primer carrying a 10-nucleotide random unique molecular identifier tagging each TCR transcript. Every sequencing run covered 15-18 subjects and yielded more than 180 million TCR-beta sequences. Total RNA was extracted with the RNeasy kit. The KAPA Real-time Library Amplification kit was used to amplify TCR-beta VDJ regions with primers targeting the TCR constant region and the 5'RACE anchor. A first PCR added sample indexes and Illumina adaptors, after which a second PCR increased the library yield. After Ampure bead purification, the roughly 650 bp TCR product was size-selected on a 2% E-gel SizeSelection system. Library quality was checked on a Bioanalyzer, concentration was measured with Qubit, and libraries were quantified with the Kapa Library Quantification kit before pooling. An Illumina HiSeq 2500 sequenced the libraries paired-end 2 x 150 bp. To increase sequence diversity, roughly 24-31% phiX was spiked into each library pool. Per the authors' processing: Quality-filtered reads were processed with the UMI-based MiGEC pipeline, and over 90% of raw TCR sequences were removed by the MiGEC pipeline during error correction. IMGT germline references were used for alignment of VDJ genes, and clonotypes were defined by a unique CDR3 amino acid sequence together with V-J genes. VDJtools evaluated clonal expansion, Shannon diversity and CDR3 relatedness (CalcPairwiseDistances, ClusterSamples); CLCbio workbench built phylogenetic trees. Expanded clones were defined as having at least 8 unique UMIs, based on coefficient-of-variation modelling across technical triplicates. Using fastp at Q25 and MiXCR, TCRdb reprocessed the public reads and kept productive beta chains. Each CDR3 protein gets just one entry, which takes the most common genes and DNA from the rows behind it. The V and J calls follow TCRdb's processing rather than the paper's. The sample table holds more than 60,000 distinct CDR3 sequences, of which 3% to 4% were seen once. The ten biggest clones cover roughly 2% of the sample.

The data originate from a study of neurological immune-mediated disorders (dated by TCRdb to 2018 to 2020). Turning to the overall study: Among the approximately 35 multiple sclerosis patients, roughly 31 had relapsing-remitting MS and 3 had secondary progressive MS. The approximately 99 TCR-beta libraries included longitudinal samples, technical triplicates and paired sorted CD4+ and CD8+ T-cell subsets alongside PBMC samples. Using UMI-based sequencing, the study compared peripheral blood TCR-beta repertoires from patients with HTLV-I-associated myelopathy (HAM/TSP), patients with multiple sclerosis, and healthy controls. The cohort was made up of about 68 subjects, consisting of 15 or so HAM/TSP patients, 34 multiple sclerosis patients and 20 healthy controls.

Broader findings and caveats from the paper: Expanded clones from different subjects shared no identical CDR3 amino acid sequences, which suggests that TCR-beta repertoires were private in all groups. TCR clonal expansion was highest in HAM/TSP patients and lowest in MS patients, with MS patients falling below even healthy controls. In a phylogenetic analysis, the repertoires of 18 out of 34 MS patients fell into a single cluster of related CDR3 sequences, pointing to a possible signature at the repertoire level. The MS cluster showed no association with clinical or MRI features, and the authors stated that larger cohorts are needed.

Libraries from unsorted PBMCs were made from 2 million PBMCs kept in RNAlater at -80 degrees C until RNA extraction. The multiple sclerosis patients were enrolled in a US clinical protocol that used magnetic resonance imaging to evaluate disease progression. Peripheral blood underwent Ficoll-Hypaque density gradient centrifugation to isolate PBMCs, which were then cryopreserved in liquid nitrogen. The sequence derives from a woman aged 45-60 years with multiple sclerosis. This chain is built from TRBV5-1 and TRBJ2-3; the central 11 bases match TRBD2. The sample consisted of PBMCs. Here is the DNA: TGCGCCAGCAGCTTGGAACTAGCGGGAGCCGCAGATACGCAGTATTTT. This gives the protein CASSLELAGAADTQYF.